A selection of T cell receptor beta chains follows, all from one sample in a study of T cells after posttransplantation cyclophosphamide. Only in-frame clones appear in the TCRdb table, and some are missing; sequencing was by immunoSEQ multiplex PCR. This sample carries tens of thousands of clones, around four fifths of them seen once, and the ten largest clones take about 8%. The sample was CD4+ T cells sorted from blood, taken 1,700 to 2,000 days after a stem cell transplant with posttransplant cyclophosphamide. These receptors came from a female patient in her 40s who received an allogeneic stem cell transplant from a related donor, was CMV-positive, and had no GVHD. These T cells may partly come from the graft donor. CDR3s include the opening cysteine and the closing phenylalanine or tryptophan.

V gene	J gene	CDR3 protein
TRBV7-9	TRBJ1-1	CASRQGVYTEAFF
TRBV7-9	TRBJ2-5	CASSLPKTGRVETQYF
TRBV6-1	TRBJ2-7	CASSEWGTASSYEQYF
TRBV19	TRBJ2-7	CASSPMTGTGGLYEQYF
TRBV7-9	TRBJ1-1	CASSLVPQQGIDTEAFF
TRBV19	TRBJ1-5	CASSIYGMRQDQPQHF
TRBV5-1	TRBJ2-6	CASSLDAGTGAGANVLTF
TRBV11-3	TRBJ2-3	CASSTPRVLWTDTQYF
TRBV19	TRBJ1-4	CASSLGGRREKLFF
TRBV7-9	TRBJ1-4	CASSLLDRGGEKLFF
TRBV29-1	TRBJ1-2	CSVDREGYTF
TRBV5-4	TRBJ2-7	CASSPRDRESEQYF
TRBV18	TRBJ2-3	CASSDRGLSTDTQYF
TRBV6-1	TRBJ2-2	CASRGRGTGELFF
TRBV14	TRBJ2-7	CASSPSLAGLYEQYF
TRBV2	TRBJ2-6	CASSQYKVGLSGANVLTF
TRBV19	TRBJ1-5	CATRPRGQQGGQPQHF
TRBV5-1	TRBJ2-3	CASSGTGGSDTQYF
TRBV5-4	TRBJ1-2	CASSFWTVENGYTF
TRBV6-5	TRBJ2-1	CASSVTGSYNEQFF
TRBV9	TRBJ2-7	CASSVGQGNSYEQYF
TRBV10-1	TRBJ1-1	CASSRFAEAFF
TRBV7-6	TRBJ2-1	CASSLDVAGAYNEQFF
TRBV7-9	TRBJ1-6	CASSLFAGTRDSPLHF
TRBV29-1	TRBJ2-7	CSVEFAGVYEQYF
TRBV5-4	TRBJ2-7	CASSFARLAILYEQYF
TRBV4-1	TRBJ2-5	CASSQTPGGLQETQYF
TRBV20-1	TRBJ2-5	CSARQQETQYF
TRBV5-1	TRBJ1-1	CASSRQGPDTEAFF
TRBV18	TRBJ2-7	CASSPPSRTGGYEQYF
TRBV7-7	TRBJ2-1	CASSLGLAGGDNEQFF
TRBV11-3	TRBJ2-6	CASSLGHSGANVLTF
TRBV5-1	TRBJ1-4	CASTSRALGGNEKLFF
TRBV5-6	TRBJ2-5	CASSGKLGLATAQYF
TRBV5-1	TRBJ2-3	CASTSKGAYTDTQYF